Listed here is a single T cell receptor beta chain. The antigen is unknown. This sample stems from a study of blood T cells in healthy people across ages. Overall study findings and caveats: In these data, TCR beta diversity tracked strongly with naive T cell percentage. Unsorted PBMCs ruled out conclusive naive versus antigen-experienced comparison. In older individuals, TCR beta diversity per million T cells was lower, falling roughly linearly with age.

Sample-barcoded 5' priming and a J-beta primer mix drove a second PCR of roughly 6 to 12 cycles. Using its own MiXCR run on the 5' RACE reads, TCRdb lists one record per CDR3 protein. The sample lists about 1.4 million distinct CDR3 sequences, 59% seen once, with 5% to 7% in the top ten. CDR1 DFQATT and CDR2 SNEGSKA come from the germline V gene (reference sequence). Trimming removed 1 base from V and 7 bases from J; junction bases left unmatched: 12. This CDR3 comprises 15 residues. The total RNA that was extracted per sample amounted to at least 5 micrograms. The receptor was isolated from a man aged 18 to 29 in good health. The sequencing sample was made of blood. The V call is TRBV20-1, the J call TRBJ2-7; 8 bases fit TRBD2. For the CDR3, the DNA is TGCAGTGCTAGAGCCCGGGGGGGAGTCCACAATGAGCAGTACTTC. Translating gives CSARARGGVHNEQYF.